This T cell receptor (beta chain) was sequenced during a study of blood T cell repertoires in COVID-19. Cohorts were assigned according to the clinical history that participants reported. Two negative PCRs, clearance, or symptom resolution characterized the recovered Cohort 3 donors. Trimming took off 4 bases at V and 4 bases at J, with 13 bases between the two ends. The CDR3 consists of 14 residues. Germline loops: CDR1 SGHRS, CDR2 YFSETQ. This clone occurred once. Clones were sequenced by immunoSEQ multiplex PCR, and TCRdb holds only the in-frame ones, with some missing. The sample has more than 150,000 clones; more than 75% are singletons.

The sample comprised PBMCs or T cells enriched from blood (not recorded which). This clonotype was obtained from a woman aged 45-65 years who had recovered from COVID-19. This sequence joins TRBV5-1 and TRBJ2-3, with a weak D call TRBD2 (5 bases). As DNA, the CDR3 is TGCGCCAGCAGCCGAGGGTCTGGGGCAGATACGCAGTATTTT. Its translation: CASSRGSGADTQYF.